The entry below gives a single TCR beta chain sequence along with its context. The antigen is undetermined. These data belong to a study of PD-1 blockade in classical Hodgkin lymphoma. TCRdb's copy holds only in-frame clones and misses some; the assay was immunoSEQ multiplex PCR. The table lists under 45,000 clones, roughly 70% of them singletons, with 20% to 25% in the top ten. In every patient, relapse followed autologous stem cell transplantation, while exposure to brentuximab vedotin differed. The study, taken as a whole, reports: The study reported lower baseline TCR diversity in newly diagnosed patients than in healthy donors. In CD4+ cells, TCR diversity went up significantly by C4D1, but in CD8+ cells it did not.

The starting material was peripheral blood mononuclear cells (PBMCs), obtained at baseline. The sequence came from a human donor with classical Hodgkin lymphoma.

The DNA of the CDR3 is TGTGCCAGCTGGGGAAGGTCCTACAATGAGCAGTTCTTC. Encoded protein: CASWGRSYNEQFF. V and J are TRBV6-1 and TRBJ2-1; D is unresolved. Per the germline V gene, CDR1 is MNHNS and CDR2 is SASEGT. CDR3 length: 13 residues. Between the trimmed V and J ends, which lost 8 bases and 1 base, there was a span of 9 bases.